These T cell receptor beta chains were read from a single sample in a study of monozygotic twins with inflammatory bowel disease. TCRdb reprocessed the 5' RACE reads and reports one entry per CDR3 protein, with no DNA. This specimen shows tens of thousands of distinct CDR3 sequences; the ten leading clones hold roughly 7%. The sequencing sample was made of blood. The receptor source for this set is a human donor with ulcerative colitis or Crohn's disease, or a healthy co-twin of an affected twin (not recorded which). Each CDR3 is given with its conserved first and last residue.

v_gene	j_gene	CDR3aa
TRBV12-3/TRBV12-4	TRBJ1-2	CASSQGHYGYTF
TRBV20-1	TRBJ1-2	CSALDRGNGYTF
TRBV11-2	TRBJ2-4	CASSSNSGQSSAKNIQYF
TRBV5-1	TRBJ2-5	CASSLVLGTQETQYF
TRBV7-9	TRBJ2-3	CASSRADTDTQYF
TRBV20-1	TRBJ2-3	CSARDRRAERAQYF
TRBV4-2	TRBJ1-2	CASSQDPSGGDGYTF
TRBV6-4	TRBJ2-2	CAIRTGANAGELFF
TRBV6-5	TRBJ2-5	CASTSGGKETQYF
TRBV7-9	TRBJ2-4	CASSLYSGGQAKNIQYF
TRBV5-1	TRBJ2-3	CASSTDHPDTQYF
TRBV7-9	TRBJ2-3	CASSFSAVTDTQYF
TRBV19	TRBJ1-2	CASNEQGGGYGYTF
TRBV29-1	TRBJ1-4	CSVGWSGGEKLFF
TRBV6-1	TRBJ2-1	CASTSMDASSYNEQFF
TRBV5-1	TRBJ2-1	CASSISGTLVYNEQFF